This T cell receptor (beta chain) was sequenced during a study of technical replicates of blood from a few donors. V was pared by 6 bases and J by 7 bases, with 19 bases between. The germline CDR1 and CDR2 sequences are SQVTM and ANQGSEA. The CDR3 sequence is 14 residues long. Produced via immunoSEQ multiplex PCR; TCRdb's table is partial and in-frame only. The sample gives more than 90,000 clones, almost 96% of which show up once; approximately 0.21% is in the top ten. The chain couples TRBV29-1 to TRBJ2-1, with D hard to call. The origin of this receptor is a human donor in good health. The sequenced sample consisted of T cells isolated from PBMCs. Here the CDR3 reads CSVPAFEAGNEQFF. The CDR3 coding sequence is TGCAGCGTCCCCGCGTTCGAAGCCGGGAATGAGCAGTTCTTC.